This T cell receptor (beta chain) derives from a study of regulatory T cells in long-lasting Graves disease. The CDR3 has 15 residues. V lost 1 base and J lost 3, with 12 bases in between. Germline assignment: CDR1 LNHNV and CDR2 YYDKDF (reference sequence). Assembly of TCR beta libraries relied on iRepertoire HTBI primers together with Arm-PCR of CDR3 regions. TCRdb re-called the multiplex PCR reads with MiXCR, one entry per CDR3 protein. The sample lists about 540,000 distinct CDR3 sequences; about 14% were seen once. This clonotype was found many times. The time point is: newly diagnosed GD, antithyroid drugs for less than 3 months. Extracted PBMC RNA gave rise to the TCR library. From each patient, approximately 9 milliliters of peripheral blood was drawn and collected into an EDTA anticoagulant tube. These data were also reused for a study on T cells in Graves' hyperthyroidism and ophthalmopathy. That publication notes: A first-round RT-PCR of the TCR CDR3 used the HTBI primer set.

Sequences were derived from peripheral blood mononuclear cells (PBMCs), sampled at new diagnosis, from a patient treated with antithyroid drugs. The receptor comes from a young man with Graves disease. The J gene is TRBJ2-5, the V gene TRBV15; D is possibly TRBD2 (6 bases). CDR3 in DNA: TGTGCCACCAGCAGAGTAGCGGATGGAAAAGAGACCCAGTACTTC. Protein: CATSRVADGKETQYF.